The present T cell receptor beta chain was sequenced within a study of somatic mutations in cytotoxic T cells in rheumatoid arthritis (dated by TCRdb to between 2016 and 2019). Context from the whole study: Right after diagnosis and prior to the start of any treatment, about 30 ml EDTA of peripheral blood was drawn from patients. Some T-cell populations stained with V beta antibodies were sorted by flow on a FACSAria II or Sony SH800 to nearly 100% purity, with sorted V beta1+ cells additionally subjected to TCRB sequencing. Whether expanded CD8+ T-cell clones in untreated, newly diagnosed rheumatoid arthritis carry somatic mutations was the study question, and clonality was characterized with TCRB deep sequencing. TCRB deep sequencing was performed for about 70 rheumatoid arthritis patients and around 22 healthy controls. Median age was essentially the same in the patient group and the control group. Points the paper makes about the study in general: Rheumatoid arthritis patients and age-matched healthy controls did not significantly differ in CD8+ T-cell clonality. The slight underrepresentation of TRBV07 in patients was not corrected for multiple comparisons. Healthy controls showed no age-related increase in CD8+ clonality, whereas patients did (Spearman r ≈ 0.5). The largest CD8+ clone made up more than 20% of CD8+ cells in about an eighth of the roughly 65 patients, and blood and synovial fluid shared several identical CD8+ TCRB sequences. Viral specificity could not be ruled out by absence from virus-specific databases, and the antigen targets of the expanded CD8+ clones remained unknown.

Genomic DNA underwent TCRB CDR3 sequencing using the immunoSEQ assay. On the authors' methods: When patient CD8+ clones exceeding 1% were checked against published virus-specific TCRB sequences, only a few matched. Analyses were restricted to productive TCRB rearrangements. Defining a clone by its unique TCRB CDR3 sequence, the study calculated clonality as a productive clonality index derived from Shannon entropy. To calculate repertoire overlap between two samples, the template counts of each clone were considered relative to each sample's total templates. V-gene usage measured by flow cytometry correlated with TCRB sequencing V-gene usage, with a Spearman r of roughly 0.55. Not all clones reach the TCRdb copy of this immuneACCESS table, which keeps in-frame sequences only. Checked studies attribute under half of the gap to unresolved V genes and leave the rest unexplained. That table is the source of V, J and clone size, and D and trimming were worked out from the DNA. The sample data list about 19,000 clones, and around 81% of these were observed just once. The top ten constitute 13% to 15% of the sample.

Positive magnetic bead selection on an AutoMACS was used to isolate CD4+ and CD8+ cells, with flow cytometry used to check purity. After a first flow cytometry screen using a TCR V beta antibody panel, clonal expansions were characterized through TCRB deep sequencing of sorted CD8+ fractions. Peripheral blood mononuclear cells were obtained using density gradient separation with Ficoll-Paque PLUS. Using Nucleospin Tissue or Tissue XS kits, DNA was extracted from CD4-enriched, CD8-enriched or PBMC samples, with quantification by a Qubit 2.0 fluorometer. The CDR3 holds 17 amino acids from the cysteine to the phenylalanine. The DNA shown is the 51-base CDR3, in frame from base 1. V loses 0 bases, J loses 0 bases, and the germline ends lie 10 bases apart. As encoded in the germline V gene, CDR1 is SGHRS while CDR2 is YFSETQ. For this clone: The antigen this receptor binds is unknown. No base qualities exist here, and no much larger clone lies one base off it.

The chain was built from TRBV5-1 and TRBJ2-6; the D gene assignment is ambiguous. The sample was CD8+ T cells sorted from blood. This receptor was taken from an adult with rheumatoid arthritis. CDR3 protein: CASSLGLVNSGANVLTF. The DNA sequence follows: TGCGCCAGCAGCTTGGGTTTGGTGAACTCTGGGGCCAACGTCCTGACTTTC.